The text below deals with one TCR beta chain. Its antigen is still unknown. Germline lookup yields CDR1 SGHNT and CDR2 YENEEA. Trimming at V came to 4 bases and at J to 7 bases, leaving 11 bases not matched to a gene. The CDR3 consists of 15 residues. 60 Vbeta and 13 Jbeta primers were used in PCR. This table comes from immunoSEQ multiplex PCR, and its TCRdb copy is limited to in-frame clones, with some not included. The data contain roughly 200,000 clones, roughly 79% of them singletons. The entry originates in a study of cytomegalovirus exposure and HLA in healthy donors. Study-level results: It was about 180 TCR beta chains that were listed as cytomegalovirus-associated. Per a later analysis, HLA-associated TCR beta chains showed more clonal expansion than other, equally common TCR beta chains.

This sequence originates from a woman in her forties in good health and CMV-seronegative. This chain uses TRBV11-3 with TRBJ2-5; TRBD2 agrees at 8 bases. Source material: PBMCs. The CDR3 sequence is CASSSTLGLAGTQYF. The CDR3 nucleotides read TGTGCCAGCAGCTCAACCCTCGGGCTAGCGGGGACCCAGTACTTC.